These 5 T cell receptor beta chains came from one sample sequenced in a study of T cells expressing NK-cell markers. Following a re-call of the 5' RACE reads, TCRdb has one entry per CDR3 protein and lacks DNA. The sample totals 500,000 or so distinct CDR3 sequences. What was sequenced was blood T cells: a sorted CD56 or NKG2C T cell subset, CD4+ or CD8+ T cells, or bulk PBMC T cells (not recorded which). Source of these receptors: a young man in good health.

The rearrangement uses TRBV29-1 and TRBJ2-7; there is no DNA to check the TCRdb D call of TRBD1. The germline V gene has CDR1 SQVTM and CDR2 ANQGSEA. The CDR3 covers 13 residues. CDR3 region: CSAGQGAKYEQYF.

The genes are TRBV6-5 and TRBJ2-7; the D call of TRBD1 rests on TCRdb alone, since no DNA is present to check it. The germline CDR1 and CDR2 sequences are MNHEY and SVGAGI. The CDR3 totals 14 residues. CDR3 region: CASSYLNRVHEQYF.

This chain connects TRBV6-2 or TRBV6-3 to TRBJ2-1; TCRdb lists TRBD2, though no DNA is available to test this call. The germline gives CDR1 MNHEY, CDR2 SVGEGT. The CDR3 consists of 16 residues. CDR3 loop: CASSYQRESFSNEQFF.

The rearrangement uses TRBV7-9 and TRBJ2-5; TCRdb reports TRBD1, a call that lacks DNA to check it against. The CDR3 extends over 16 amino acids. Germline values: CDR1 SEHNR, CDR2 FQNEAQ (reference sequence). This chain's CDR3 is CASSFRDRGPGETQYF.

This chain links TRBV5-1 with TRBJ2-1; TCRdb indicates TRBD2, and absent DNA this call remains unverified. This CDR3 region has 14 residues. Germline V gene data show CDR1 as SGHRS and CDR2 as YFSETQ. The CDR3 sequence is CASGHGLAGAEQFF. Based on the CDR3 plus reference TRBV5-1 and TRBJ2-1, the full variable domain is KAGVTQTPRYLIKTRGQQVTLSCSPISGHRSVSWYQQTPGQGLQFLFEYFSETQRNKGNFPGRFSGRQFSNSRSEMNVSTLELGDSALYLCASGHGLAGAEQFFGPGTRLTVL.